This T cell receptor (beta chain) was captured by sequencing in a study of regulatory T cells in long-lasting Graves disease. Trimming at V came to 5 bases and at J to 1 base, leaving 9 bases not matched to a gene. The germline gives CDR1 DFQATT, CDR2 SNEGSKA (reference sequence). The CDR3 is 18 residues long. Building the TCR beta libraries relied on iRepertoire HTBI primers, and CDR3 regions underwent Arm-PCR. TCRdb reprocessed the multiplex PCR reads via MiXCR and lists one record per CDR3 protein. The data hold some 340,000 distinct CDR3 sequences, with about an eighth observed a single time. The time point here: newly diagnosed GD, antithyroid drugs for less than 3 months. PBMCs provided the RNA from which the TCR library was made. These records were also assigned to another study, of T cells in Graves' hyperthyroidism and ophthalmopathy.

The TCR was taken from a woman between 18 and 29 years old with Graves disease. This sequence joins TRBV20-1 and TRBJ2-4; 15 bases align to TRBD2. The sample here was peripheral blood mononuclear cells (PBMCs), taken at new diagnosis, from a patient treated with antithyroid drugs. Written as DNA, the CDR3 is TGCAGTGCTGCTGGAGGACTAGCGGGAGGGTGGGCCAAAAACATTCAGTACTTC. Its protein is CSAAGGLAGGWAKNIQYF.